A selection of T cell receptor beta chains follows, all from one sample in a study of post-analysis software for immune sequencing data. TCRdb called the PCR reads again in MiXCR, with one record for every CDR3 protein. The sample has roughly 700,000 distinct CDR3 sequences; approximately 30% are singletons. Sequences were obtained from blood. These receptors all stem from a girl under 18 with multiple sclerosis. Each CDR3 is given without its conserved first and last residue.

CDR3 protein: ASSLDEELIYEQY; V gene: TRBV11-2; J gene: TRBJ2-7
CDR3 protein: ASSLQGANQPQH; V gene: TRBV19; J gene: TRBJ1-5
CDR3 protein: ASSQANGPVSYEQY; V gene: TRBV4-3; J gene: -
CDR3 protein: ASSEFSSGMYNEQF; V gene: TRBV6-1; J gene: TRBJ2-1
CDR3 protein: ASSSGLASNEQF; V gene: TRBV5-1; J gene: TRBJ2-1
CDR3 protein: ASSLRQDFDEQF; V gene: TRBV4-3; J gene: TRBJ2-1
CDR3 protein: ASSHTGAGRTEAF; V gene: TRBV3-1; J gene: TRBJ1-1
CDR3 protein: ASSPDGLGNQPQH; V gene: TRBV12-3/TRBV12-4; J gene: TRBJ1-5
CDR3 protein: ASRLSGDEQF; V gene: TRBV6-2/TRBV6-3; J gene: TRBJ2-1
CDR3 protein: SSPGQPFDFPSYNEQF; V gene: TRBV29-1; J gene: TRBJ2-1
CDR3 protein: SARVPRQLTDTQY; V gene: TRBV20-1; J gene: TRBJ2-3
CDR3 protein: ASGFNQETQY; V gene: TRBV10-3; J gene: TRBJ2-5
CDR3 protein: ASSSSPGTGDYWFSYT; V gene: TRBV6-1; J gene: TRBJ1-2
CDR3 protein: ASSLRQGSEGEQF; V gene: TRBV18; J gene: TRBJ2-1
CDR3 protein: ASSGDPREQY; V gene: TRBV7-2; J gene: TRBJ2-7